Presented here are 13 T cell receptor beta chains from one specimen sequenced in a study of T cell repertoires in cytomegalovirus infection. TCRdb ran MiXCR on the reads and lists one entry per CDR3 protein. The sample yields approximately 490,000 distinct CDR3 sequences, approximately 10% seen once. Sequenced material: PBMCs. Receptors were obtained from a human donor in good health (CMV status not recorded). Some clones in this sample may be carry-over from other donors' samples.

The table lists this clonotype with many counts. The CDR3 spells CASSKDSLYNSPLHF. CDR3 nucleotides: TGTGCCAGCAGCAAGGACAGTCTGTATAATTCACCCCTCCACTTT. The gene calls are TRBV7-2 and TRBJ1-6, with TRBD1 as a possible D gene (6 bases). The CDR3 is made up of 15 amino acids. Germline CDR1 is SGHTA and CDR2 is FQGNSA. V lost 5 bases and J lost 4, with 12 bases in between.

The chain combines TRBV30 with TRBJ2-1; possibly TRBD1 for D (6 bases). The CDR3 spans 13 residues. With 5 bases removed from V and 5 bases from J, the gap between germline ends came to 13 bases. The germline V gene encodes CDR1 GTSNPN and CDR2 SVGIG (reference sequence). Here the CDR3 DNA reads TGTGCCTGGGGCAGGGGCGACCACAATGAGCAGTTCTTC. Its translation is CAWGRGDHNEQFF.

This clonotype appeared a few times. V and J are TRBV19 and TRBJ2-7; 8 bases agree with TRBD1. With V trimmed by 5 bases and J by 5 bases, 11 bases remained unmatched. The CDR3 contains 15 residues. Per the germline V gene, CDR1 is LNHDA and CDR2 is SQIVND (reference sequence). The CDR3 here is CASSYGQGSYNEQYF. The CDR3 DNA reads TGTGCCAGTAGTTACGGACAGGGTAGCTACAACGAGCAGTACTTC.

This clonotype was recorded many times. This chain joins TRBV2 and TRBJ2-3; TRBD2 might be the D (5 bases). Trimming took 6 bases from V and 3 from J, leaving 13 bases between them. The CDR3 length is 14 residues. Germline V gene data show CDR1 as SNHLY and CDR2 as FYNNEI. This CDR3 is CASSPGITTDTQYF. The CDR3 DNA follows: TGTGCCAGCAGCCCCGGGATTACGACAGATACGCAGTATTTT.

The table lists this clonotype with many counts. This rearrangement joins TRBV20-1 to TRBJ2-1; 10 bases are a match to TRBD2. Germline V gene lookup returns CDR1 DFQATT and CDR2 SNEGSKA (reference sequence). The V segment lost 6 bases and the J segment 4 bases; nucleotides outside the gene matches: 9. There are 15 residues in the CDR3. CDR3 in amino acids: CSAARSGGEYNEQFF. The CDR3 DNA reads TGCAGTGCGGCAAGAAGCGGGGGGGAATACAATGAGCAGTTCTTC.

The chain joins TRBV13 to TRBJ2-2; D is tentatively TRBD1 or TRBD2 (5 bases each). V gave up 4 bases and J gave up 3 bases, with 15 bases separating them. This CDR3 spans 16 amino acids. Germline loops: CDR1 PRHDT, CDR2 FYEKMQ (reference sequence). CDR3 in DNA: TGTGCCAGCAGCTCTGGCTGGGACGGAGACACCGGGGAGCTGTTTTTT. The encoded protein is CASSSGWDGDTGELFF.

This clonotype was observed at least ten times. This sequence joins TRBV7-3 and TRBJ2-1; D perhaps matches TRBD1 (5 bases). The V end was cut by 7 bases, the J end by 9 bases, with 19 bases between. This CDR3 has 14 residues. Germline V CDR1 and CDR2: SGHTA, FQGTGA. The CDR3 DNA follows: TGTGCCAGCACATCCAGTGTGGGGCGCTCTGAGCAGTTCTTC. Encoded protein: CASTSSVGRSEQFF. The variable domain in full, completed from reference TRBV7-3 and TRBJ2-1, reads GAGVSQTPSNKVTEKGKYVELRCDPISGHTALYWYRQSLGQGPEFLIYFQGTGAADDSGLPNDRFFAVRPEGSVSTLKIQRTERGDSAVYLCASTSSVGRSEQFFGPGTRLTVL.

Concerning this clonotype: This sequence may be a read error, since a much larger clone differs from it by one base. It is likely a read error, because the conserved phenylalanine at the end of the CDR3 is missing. CDR3 in DNA: TGCAGCGTACAAGGGACCCCGGGGACTGAAGCTTTCTTA. Encoded protein: CSVQGTPGTEAFL. The chain couples TRBV29-1 to TRBJ1-1; a weak D match, TRBD1 (5 bases). Germline V gives CDR1 SQVTM, CDR2 ANQGSEA. CDR3 length: 13 residues. Trimming shortened V by 6 bases and J by 5 bases, and 16 bases separated the two germline ends.

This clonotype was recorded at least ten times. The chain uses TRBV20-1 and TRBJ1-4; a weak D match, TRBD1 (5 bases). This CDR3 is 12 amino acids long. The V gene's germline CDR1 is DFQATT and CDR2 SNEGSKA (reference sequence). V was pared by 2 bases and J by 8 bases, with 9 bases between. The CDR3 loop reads CSARLGEEKLFF. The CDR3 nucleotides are TGCAGTGCTAGACTAGGGGAGGAAAAACTGTTTTTT.

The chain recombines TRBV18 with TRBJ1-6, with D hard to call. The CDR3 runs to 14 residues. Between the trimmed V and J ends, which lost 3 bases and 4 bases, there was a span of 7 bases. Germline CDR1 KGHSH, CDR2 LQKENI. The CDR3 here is CASSPTDYNSPLHF. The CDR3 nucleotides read TGTGCCAGCTCACCGACGGATTATAATTCACCCCTCCACTTT.

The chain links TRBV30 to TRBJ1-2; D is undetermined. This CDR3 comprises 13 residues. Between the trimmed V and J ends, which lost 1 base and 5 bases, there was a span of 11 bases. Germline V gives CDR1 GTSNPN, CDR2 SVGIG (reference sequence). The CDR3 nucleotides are TGTGCCTGGAGTGGCGACTTGAGGTATGGCTACACCTTC. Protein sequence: CAWSGDLRYGYTF.

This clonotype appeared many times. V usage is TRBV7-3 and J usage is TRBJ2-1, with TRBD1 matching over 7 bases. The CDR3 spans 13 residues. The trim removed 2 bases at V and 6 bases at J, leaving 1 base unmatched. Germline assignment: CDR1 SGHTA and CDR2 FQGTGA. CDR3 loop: CASSLQGVNEQFF. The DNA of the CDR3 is TGTGCCAGCAGCTTACAGGGGGTCAATGAGCAGTTCTTC.

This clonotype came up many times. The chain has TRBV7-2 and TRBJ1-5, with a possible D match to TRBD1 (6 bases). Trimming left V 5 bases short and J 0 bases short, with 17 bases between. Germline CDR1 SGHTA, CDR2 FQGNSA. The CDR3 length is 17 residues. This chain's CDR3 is CASSHGGRRYSNQPQHF. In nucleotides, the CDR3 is TGTGCCAGCAGCCACGGGGGCCGACGATATAGCAATCAGCCCCAGCATTTT.